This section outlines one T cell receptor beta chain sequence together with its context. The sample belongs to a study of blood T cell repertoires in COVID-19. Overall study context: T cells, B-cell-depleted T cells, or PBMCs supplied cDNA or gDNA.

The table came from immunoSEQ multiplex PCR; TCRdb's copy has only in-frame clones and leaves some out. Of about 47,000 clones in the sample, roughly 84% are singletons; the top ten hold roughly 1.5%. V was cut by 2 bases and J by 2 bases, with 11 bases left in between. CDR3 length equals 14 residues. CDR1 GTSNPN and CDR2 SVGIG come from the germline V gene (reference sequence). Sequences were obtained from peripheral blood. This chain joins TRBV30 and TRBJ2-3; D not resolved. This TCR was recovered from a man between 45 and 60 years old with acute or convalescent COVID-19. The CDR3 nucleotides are TGTGCCTGGAGTCCTCCACCACTCACAGATACGCAGTATTTT. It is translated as CAWSPPPLTDTQYF.